This T cell receptor (beta chain) was sequenced during a study of blood T cell repertoires in COVID-19 (TCRdb year 2020). Context from the whole study: The collaborator samples originated in the United States, Italy and Spain and spanned the acute and convalescent phases of COVID-19. Nearly every sample came with metadata listing a de-identified subject ID, COVID-19 status, age in years and sex. Where HLA class I and class II types were available, the types were taken from metadata supplied by the sample provider, not from assay-based typing. Samples were obtained from the ongoing ImmuneRACE study (first 160 participants) and from 1,254 subjects provided by 6 global collaborators. The prospective study material was composed of cDNA or gDNA derived from T cells, B-cell-depleted T cells, or PBMCs. The dataset comprised deeply sampled blood TCRbeta repertoires from subjects exposed to, actively infected with, or recovered from COVID-19. The repertoires were released in a freely available public database meant as a resource for research on the immune response to SARS-CoV-2. Results and caveats for the whole study, not just this receptor: The amount of clinical and demographic metadata varied by source and participant and was provided uncurated.

As regards this clone: Its antigen remains undetermined. The record has no base qualities; no much larger clone is one base away.

In the prospective study, participants were about 18 to 95 years old, resided in about 25 geographic areas of the United States, and were enrolled through a virtual design. In the prospective study, participants were assigned to cohorts based on the clinical history participants reported in a screening survey and a study questionnaire. Each participant in the prospective study had whole blood, serum and a nasopharyngeal or oropharyngeal swab collected by mobile phlebotomists. Participants in the prospective study had the option to provide additional blood draws and questionnaires over a 2-month period. Before DNA extraction, prospective study blood samples were shipped either frozen or at room temperature. The germline V gene encodes CDR1 MGHRA and CDR2 YSYEKL. Relative to germline, V is 0 bases shorter and J is 3 bases shorter, with 12 bases between their ends. The CDR3 sequence holds 17 residues, the cysteine and phenylalanine included. The kept DNA is CDR3 alone, 51 bases in frame from the first base.

TCRbeta CDR3 regions were amplified from genomic DNA using the immunoSEQ Assay, a bias-controlled multiplex PCR. The paper's processing steps were these. The number of nucleated cells in each sample was estimated by amplification of reference gene primers within the assay. To quantify the absolute abundance of each unique TCRbeta CDR3 rearrangement, sequence reads were collapsed and filtered. Productive Simpson clonality was computed per sample as the square root of Simpson's diversity index over productive rearrangements. TCRdb stores this immuneACCESS table with in-frame sequences only. Part of the clones is absent; in the studies checked, under half of the shortfall reflects unresolved V genes, and no reason is known for the rest. The V and J calls and clone size are taken from that table; D and trimming were inferred from the DNA. For this sample the table gives some 460,000 clones, of which about 90% were detected only once. The ten biggest clones cover over 1.5% of the sample.

The sequence is built from TRBV4-1 and TRBJ1-6; the D gene is possibly TRBD1, with 6 bases matching. The receptor was isolated from a woman under 30 with acute COVID-19. Input material: PBMCs or T cells enriched from blood (not recorded which). The bases are TGCGCCAGCAGCCAAGATGGGGTACAGGGCTATAATTCACCCCTCCACTTT. Its translation is CASSQDGVQGYNSPLHF.